Following are 2 T cell receptor beta chains from one sample sequenced in a study of shared clonotypes between healthy human individuals. Clones were read by immunoSEQ multiplex PCR, and TCRdb kept only the in-frame ones, dropping some. The profile covers about 1.1 million clones, with approximately 78% appearing a single time and 0.5% to 0.65% taken by the ten largest. Sequences were obtained from memory CD4+ T cells from PBMCs. The subset was: CD45RA-negative fraction. Receptors were obtained from a man in his late teens or twenties in good health. Some clones in this sample may be carry-over from other donors' samples.

The V and J genes are TRBV28 and TRBJ2-7; either TRBD1 or TRBD2 may supply D (6 bases each). The V gene lost 8 bases and the J gene lost 7 bases, with 27 bases spanning the gap. Germline V gene data show CDR1 as MDHEN and CDR2 as SYDVKM. This CDR3 has 16 amino acids. The CDR3 DNA reads as TGTGCCAGCGGTACCGGGACTGGTTTACGAAGGGGGGAGCAGTACTTC. It specifies CASGTGTGLRRGEQYF.

Points on this clone: With only one base between it and a far larger clone, this is likely a read error. The same CDR3 arises from other DNA sequences in this sample as well. The V call is TRBV28, the J call TRBJ2-7; 7 bases line up with TRBD1. CDR1 is MDHEN, CDR2 SYDVKM, per germline. With 6 bases clipped from V and 2 bases from J, the junction kept 1 base outside the gene matches. The CDR3 spans 12 residues. The CDR3 region is CASRQGAYEQYF. The DNA of the CDR3 is TGTGCCAGCAGGCAGGGGGCCTACGAGCAGTACTTC.